The rows below give T cell receptor beta chains drawn from one sample of a study of T cells in Graves' hyperthyroidism and ophthalmopathy. TCRdb reprocessed the multiplex PCR reads via MiXCR and lists one record per CDR3 protein. The sample shows hundreds of thousands of distinct CDR3 sequences, under 15% of them seen only once. Sequencing used blood. These receptors came from a woman aged 25 to 45 with Graves' hyperthyroidism. Both conserved end residues are part of each CDR3. The D gene is left open where the match is weak. Clone size is given for some rows only: seen once, a few or many times, or a class if the clone is expanded.

CDR3 length: 14; clone size: many; J gene: TRBJ2-1; D gene: TRBD2; V gene: TRBV20-1; CDR3 protein: CSASTAGVIHEQFF; CDR3 DNA: TGCAGTGCTAGTACGGCGGGAGTAATCCATGAGCAGTTCTTC
CDR3 length: 19; clone size: many; J gene: TRBJ2-6; D gene: TRBD1; V gene: TRBV28; CDR3 protein: CASSPPGGDRATGANVLTF; CDR3 DNA: TGTGCCAGCAGTCCCCCCGGCGGGGACAGGGCCACTGGGGCCAACGTCCTGACTTTC
CDR3 length: 16; clone size: few; J gene: TRBJ2-2; D gene: TRBD2; V gene: TRBV20-1; CDR3 protein: CSARVPGLENTGELFF; CDR3 DNA: TGCAGTGCTAGGGTCCCGGGACTAGAGAACACCGGGGAGCTGTTTTTT
CDR3 length: 14; clone size: many; J gene: TRBJ1-1; D gene: -; V gene: TRBV27; CDR3 protein: CASSQLSGNTEAFF; CDR3 DNA: TGTGCCAGCAGCCAATTGTCCGGGAACACTGAAGCTTTCTTT
CDR3 length: 15; clone size: few; J gene: TRBJ2-3; D gene: -; V gene: TRBV19; CDR3 protein: CASRMTGTSTDTQYF; CDR3 DNA: TGTGCCAGTAGGATGACAGGGACTAGCACAGATACGCAGTATTTT
CDR3 length: 14; clone size: many; J gene: TRBJ1-5; D gene: TRBD1; V gene: TRBV30; CDR3 protein: CAWSRQGRGQPQHF; CDR3 DNA: TGTGCCTGGAGCCGACAGGGGAGAGGTCAGCCCCAGCATTTT
CDR3 length: 13; clone size: -; J gene: TRBJ2-2; D gene: -; V gene: TRBV28; CDR3 protein: CASIARNTVELFF; CDR3 DNA: TGTGCCAGCATAGCCCGGAACACCGTCGAGCTGTTTTTT
CDR3 length: 13; clone size: -; J gene: TRBJ2-7; D gene: TRBD2; V gene: TRBV18; CDR3 protein: CASSSTSGNEQYF; CDR3 DNA: TGTGCCAGCTCATCGACTAGCGGGAACGAGCAGTACTTC
CDR3 length: 12; clone size: many; J gene: TRBJ2-7; D gene: -; V gene: TRBV2; CDR3 protein: CASRQGSYEQYF; CDR3 DNA: TGTGCCAGCAGGCAGGGTTCCTACGAGCAGTACTTC
CDR3 length: 16; clone size: -; J gene: TRBJ1-4; D gene: TRBD1; V gene: TRBV6-1; CDR3 protein: CASSRFLGQGMEKLFF; CDR3 DNA: TGTGCCAGCAGTCGTTTTCTTGGACAGGGGATGGAAAAACTGTTTTTT
CDR3 length: 13; clone size: few; J gene: TRBJ1-3; D gene: -; V gene: TRBV20-1; CDR3 protein: CSAGLTSGNTIYF; CDR3 DNA: TGCAGTGCTGGACTGACCTCTGGAAACACCATATATTTT
CDR3 length: 13; clone size: many; J gene: TRBJ2-7; D gene: -; V gene: TRBV20-1; CDR3 protein: CSARGYGYYEQYF; CDR3 DNA: TGCAGTGCTAGAGGCTATGGGTACTACGAGCAGTACTTC
CDR3 length: 15; clone size: few; J gene: TRBJ2-6; D gene: -; V gene: TRBV29-1; CDR3 protein: CSVERPGFGANVLTF; CDR3 DNA: TGCAGCGTTGAACGACCGGGCTTTGGGGCCAACGTCCTGACTTTC
CDR3 length: 12; clone size: few; J gene: TRBJ2-1; D gene: -; V gene: TRBV12-3/TRBV12-4; CDR3 protein: CASRATRNERFF; CDR3 DNA: TGTGCCAGCAGAGCGACCCGCAATGAGCGGTTCTTC
CDR3 length: 13; clone size: many; J gene: TRBJ2-3; D gene: TRBD1; V gene: TRBV6-2/TRBV6-3; CDR3 protein: CASSVDRGDTQYF; CDR3 DNA: TGTGCCAGCAGCGTAGACAGGGGAGATACGCAGTATTTT
CDR3 length: 15; clone size: few; J gene: TRBJ1-2; D gene: TRBD1; V gene: TRBV15; CDR3 protein: CATSLGQGELYGYTF; CDR3 DNA: TGTGCCACCAGCCTGGGACAGGGGGAATTGTATGGCTACACCTTC
CDR3 length: 14; clone size: many; J gene: TRBJ2-3; D gene: -; V gene: TRBV28; CDR3 protein: CASSLGTSTDTQYF; CDR3 DNA: TGTGCCAGCAGTTTGGGGACTAGCACAGATACGCAGTATTTT
CDR3 length: 15; clone size: few; J gene: TRBJ1-6; D gene: TRBD1; V gene: TRBV20-1; CDR3 protein: CSADRRDRGPSPLHF; CDR3 DNA: TGCAGTGCAGACCGCCGGGACAGGGGGCCATCACCCCTCCACTTT
CDR3 length: 16; clone size: many; J gene: TRBJ2-1; D gene: TRBD2; V gene: TRBV11-2; CDR3 protein: CASSQLAGPSYNEQFF; CDR3 DNA: TGTGCCAGCAGCCAACTAGCGGGCCCTTCCTACAATGAGCAGTTCTTC
CDR3 length: 15; clone size: many; J gene: TRBJ2-5; D gene: -; V gene: TRBV27; CDR3 protein: CASSLFGLGQETQYF; CDR3 DNA: TGTGCCAGCAGTTTATTCGGGCTGGGCCAAGAGACCCAGTACTTC
CDR3 length: 13; clone size: few; J gene: TRBJ1-1; D gene: TRBD1; V gene: TRBV19; CDR3 protein: CASRDRGRAEAFF; CDR3 DNA: TGTGCCAGTAGGGACAGGGGAAGGGCTGAAGCTTTCTTT
CDR3 length: 14; clone size: many; J gene: TRBJ1-1; D gene: -; V gene: TRBV5-1; CDR3 protein: CASSLDRVNTEAFF; CDR3 DNA: TGCGCCAGCAGCTTGGACAGGGTGAACACTGAAGCTTTCTTT
CDR3 length: 12; clone size: -; J gene: TRBJ1-2; D gene: -; V gene: TRBV28; CDR3 protein: CASSLLNYGYTF; CDR3 DNA: TGTGCCAGCAGTTTACTGAACTATGGCTACACCTTC
CDR3 length: 12; clone size: -; J gene: TRBJ2-2; D gene: -; V gene: TRBV12-5; CDR3 protein: CASGLWPGELFF; CDR3 DNA: TGTGCTAGTGGTTTGTGGCCCGGGGAGCTGTTTTTT
CDR3 length: 14; clone size: many; J gene: TRBJ2-7; D gene: -; V gene: TRBV2; CDR3 protein: CASSEAVGSYEQYF; CDR3 DNA: TGTGCCAGCAGTGAGGCAGTCGGTTCCTACGAGCAGTACTTC
CDR3 length: 12; clone size: many; J gene: TRBJ2-7; D gene: -; V gene: TRBV28; CDR3 protein: CASSLDRSEQYF; CDR3 DNA: TGTGCCAGCAGTTTGGATCGGAGCGAGCAGTACTTC
CDR3 length: 14; clone size: many; J gene: TRBJ2-7; D gene: TRBD1; V gene: TRBV20-1; CDR3 protein: CSARDRQGAYEQYF; CDR3 DNA: TGCAGTGCTAGAGATCGACAGGGGGCGTACGAGCAGTACTTC
CDR3 length: 15; clone size: -; J gene: TRBJ2-7; D gene: TRBD1; V gene: TRBV14; CDR3 protein: CASSQLRTGGYEQYF; CDR3 DNA: TGTGCCAGCAGCCAATTGAGGACAGGGGGCTACGAGCAGTACTTC
CDR3 length: 15; clone size: many; J gene: TRBJ2-3; D gene: TRBD1; V gene: TRBV20-1; CDR3 protein: CSARDGDRVPDTQYF; CDR3 DNA: TGCAGTGCTAGAGATGGGGACAGGGTGCCAGATACGCAGTATTTT
CDR3 length: 13; clone size: many; J gene: TRBJ1-2; D gene: TRBD1; V gene: TRBV12-3/TRBV12-4; CDR3 protein: CASSYRGYYGYTF; CDR3 DNA: TGTGCCAGCAGTTACAGGGGATACTATGGCTACACCTTC
CDR3 length: 15; clone size: few; J gene: TRBJ1-1; D gene: -; V gene: TRBV7-8; CDR3 protein: CASSLGQFLNTEAFF; CDR3 DNA: TGTGCCAGCAGCTTAGGACAGTTTCTGAACACTGAAGCTTTCTTT
CDR3 length: 13; clone size: few; J gene: TRBJ2-1; D gene: -; V gene: TRBV29-1; CDR3 protein: CSAQLVTYNEQFF; CDR3 DNA: TGCAGCGCCCAACTTGTAACCTACAATGAGCAGTTCTTC
CDR3 length: 15; clone size: few; J gene: TRBJ1-6; D gene: -; V gene: TRBV4-1; CDR3 protein: CASSQDSSYNSPLHF; CDR3 DNA: TGCGCCAGCAGCCAAGACAGCTCCTATAATTCACCCCTCCACTTT
CDR3 length: 15; clone size: once; J gene: TRBJ2-2; D gene: -; V gene: TRBV19; CDR3 protein: CASRGLSGGTGELFF; CDR3 DNA: TGTGCCAGTAGGGGACTCTCCGGAGGCACCGGGGAGCTGTTTTTT
CDR3 length: 17; clone size: -; J gene: TRBJ2-5; D gene: TRBD2; V gene: TRBV19; CDR3 protein: CASSPKWTSGREETQYF; CDR3 DNA: TGTGCCAGTAGTCCCAAATGGACTAGCGGGAGAGAAGAGACCCAGTACTTC
CDR3 length: 12; clone size: many; J gene: TRBJ2-5; D gene: -; V gene: TRBV28; CDR3 protein: CASSSTQETQYF; CDR3 DNA: TGTGCCAGCAGTTCTACTCAAGAGACCCAGTACTTC
CDR3 length: 13; clone size: -; J gene: TRBJ2-5; D gene: -; V gene: TRBV7-2; CDR3 protein: CASSWQTQETQYF; CDR3 DNA: TGTGCCAGCAGCTGGCAGACCCAAGAGACCCAGTACTTC
CDR3 length: 15; clone size: -; J gene: TRBJ1-4; D gene: TRBD1; V gene: TRBV9; CDR3 protein: CASSGGQTVNEKLFF; CDR3 DNA: TGTGCCAGCAGCGGGGGACAGACCGTTAATGAAAAACTGTTTTTT
CDR3 length: 17; clone size: many; J gene: TRBJ2-3; D gene: -; V gene: TRBV18; CDR3 protein: CASSRLQSIANTDTQYF; CDR3 DNA: TGTGCCAGCTCAAGGTTACAGAGTATAGCAAACACAGATACGCAGTATTTT
CDR3 length: 17; clone size: -; J gene: TRBJ2-2; D gene: -; V gene: TRBV28; CDR3 protein: CASGPLDTRRGAGELFF; CDR3 DNA: TGTGCCAGCGGTCCTTTGGACACCAGACGAGGGGCCGGGGAGCTGTTTTTT
CDR3 length: 17; clone size: many; J gene: TRBJ2-1; D gene: TRBD2; V gene: TRBV28; CDR3 protein: CASSTLKPSGYYNEQFF; CDR3 DNA: TGTGCCAGCAGTACCCTTAAGCCTAGCGGGTACTACAATGAGCAGTTCTTC
CDR3 length: 15; clone size: -; J gene: TRBJ1-6; D gene: -; V gene: TRBV5-1; CDR3 protein: CASSLAGGRDSPLHF; CDR3 DNA: TGCGCCAGCAGCTTGGCCGGCGGTCGGGATTCACCCCTCCACTTT
CDR3 length: 15; clone size: few; J gene: TRBJ2-3; D gene: -; V gene: TRBV6-5; CDR3 protein: CASSYGGSRTDTQYF; CDR3 DNA: TGTGCCAGCAGTTACGGGGGAAGCCGCACAGATACGCAGTATTTT
CDR3 length: 16; clone size: many; J gene: TRBJ1-5; D gene: TRBD1; V gene: TRBV12-3/TRBV12-4; CDR3 protein: CASSPGTGRSNQPQHF; CDR3 DNA: TGTGCCAGCAGTCCGGGGACAGGGAGGAGCAATCAGCCCCAGCATTTT
CDR3 length: 12; clone size: once; J gene: TRBJ2-1; D gene: -; V gene: TRBV7-9; CDR3 protein: CASSIVGNEQFF; CDR3 DNA: TGTGCCAGCAGCATCGTGGGGAATGAGCAGTTCTTC
CDR3 length: 15; clone size: -; J gene: TRBJ2-1; D gene: -; V gene: TRBV7-9; CDR3 protein: CASSFGQAHYNEQFF; CDR3 DNA: TGTGCCAGCAGCTTCGGGCAGGCTCATTACAATGAGCAGTTCTTC
CDR3 length: 19; clone size: many; J gene: TRBJ2-1; D gene: TRBD2; V gene: TRBV30; CDR3 protein: CAWDILGIAGAVLGNEQFF; CDR3 DNA: TGTGCCTGGGACATCCTCGGGATAGCGGGAGCCGTTCTGGGTAATGAGCAGTTCTTC
CDR3 length: 14; clone size: few; J gene: TRBJ2-7; D gene: -; V gene: TRBV12-3/TRBV12-4; CDR3 protein: CASSPGTFSYEQYF; CDR3 DNA: TGTGCCAGCAGTCCGGGGACTTTTTCCTACGAGCAGTACTTC
CDR3 length: 14; clone size: -; J gene: TRBJ2-5; D gene: -; V gene: TRBV27; CDR3 protein: CASSLPGRQETQYF; CDR3 DNA: TGTGCCAGCAGTCTTCCGGGACGGCAAGAGACCCAGTACTTC
CDR3 length: 15; clone size: many; J gene: TRBJ2-2; D gene: TRBD2; V gene: TRBV5-1; CDR3 protein: CASSVAGTTTGELFF; CDR3 DNA: TGCGCCAGCAGCGTCGCCGGGACTACCACCGGGGAGCTGTTTTTT
CDR3 length: 13; clone size: many; J gene: TRBJ2-7; D gene: TRBD2; V gene: TRBV20-1; CDR3 protein: CSAPLAGGQEQYF; CDR3 DNA: TGCAGTGCTCCTTTGGCGGGAGGTCAGGAGCAGTACTTC
CDR3 length: 15; clone size: few; J gene: TRBJ2-1; D gene: -; V gene: TRBV6-4; CDR3 protein: CASSEGSGPYNEQFF; CDR3 DNA: TGTGCCAGCAGTGAGGGTAGCGGTCCCTACAATGAGCAGTTCTTC
CDR3 length: 15; clone size: few; J gene: TRBJ2-1; D gene: TRBD2; V gene: TRBV2; CDR3 protein: CASSDVPSGSYEQFF; CDR3 DNA: TGTGCCAGCAGTGATGTCCCTAGCGGGAGCTATGAGCAGTTCTTC
CDR3 length: 16; clone size: -; J gene: TRBJ2-2; D gene: TRBD2; V gene: TRBV2; CDR3 protein: CASSDATSGTGGELFF; CDR3 DNA: TGTGCCAGCAGTGATGCTACTAGCGGGACCGGCGGGGAGCTGTTTTTT
CDR3 length: 17; clone size: few; J gene: TRBJ2-1; D gene: TRBD2; V gene: TRBV3-1; CDR3 protein: CASSQRTSGRVYNEQFF; CDR3 DNA: TGTGCCAGCAGCCAAAGGACTAGCGGGAGGGTCTACAATGAGCAGTTCTTC